Given below is one T cell receptor (beta chain) in context. This sample stems from a study of control samples from healthy donors and cancer patients. TCRdb's table, derived via immunoSEQ multiplex PCR, lists solely in-frame clones and lacks some. The table records around 80,000 clones, roughly 89% of them present only once. The ends lost 1 base at V and 7 bases at J; junction bases unmatched: 8. Looked up from germline, CDR1 is SGHNT and CDR2 is YYREEE (reference sequence). The CDR3 loop spans 14 amino acids. Input material: blood. This chain connects TRBV5-4 to TRBJ2-7; 7 bases fit TRBD1. This clonotype was sampled from a man aged 45-65 years in good health. The CDR3 DNA is TGTGCCAGCAGCTTGATGGGACAGATGGGGGAGCAGTACTTC. Translation: CASSLMGQMGEQYF. The full variable domain, rest sourced from reference TRBV5-4 and TRBJ2-7, is ETGVTQSPTHLIKTRGQQVTLRCSSQSGHNTVSWYQQALGQGPQFIFQYYREEENGRGNFPPRFSGLQFPNYSSELNVNALELDDSALYLCASSLMGQMGEQYFGPGTRLTVT.